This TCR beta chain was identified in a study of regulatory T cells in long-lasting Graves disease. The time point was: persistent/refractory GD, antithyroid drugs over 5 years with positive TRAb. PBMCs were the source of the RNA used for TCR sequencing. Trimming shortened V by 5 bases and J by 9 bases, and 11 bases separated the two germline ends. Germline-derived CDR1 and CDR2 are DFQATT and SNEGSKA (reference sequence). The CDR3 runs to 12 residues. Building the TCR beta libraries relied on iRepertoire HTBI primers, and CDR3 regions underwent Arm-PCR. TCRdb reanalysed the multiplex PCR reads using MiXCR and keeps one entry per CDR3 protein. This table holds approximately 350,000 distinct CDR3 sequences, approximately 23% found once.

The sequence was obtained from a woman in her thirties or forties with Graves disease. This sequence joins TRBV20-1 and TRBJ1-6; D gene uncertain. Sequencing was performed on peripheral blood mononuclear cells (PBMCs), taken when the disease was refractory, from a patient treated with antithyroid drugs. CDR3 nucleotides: TGCAGTGCTGCCGAATCAGCTTCACCCCTCCACTTT. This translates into CSAAESASPLHF.